This TCR beta chain was found in a study of blood T cell repertoires in COVID-19. Study overall: Sample material is recorded as cDNA or gDNA derived from T cells, B-cell-depleted T cells, or PBMCs.

Clones were sequenced by immunoSEQ multiplex PCR, and TCRdb holds only the in-frame ones, with some missing. The table lists about 180,000 clones, 89% of them singletons, with 1.5% to 2% in the top ten. The germline gives CDR1 MNHEY, CDR2 SMNVEV (reference sequence). Losses at the gene ends were 5 bases for V and 4 bases for J; bases not matched to a gene: 9. The length of the CDR3 is 16 residues. This clonotype originated in a young man who had recovered from COVID-19. What was sequenced was peripheral blood. This rearrangement joins TRBV27 to TRBJ2-1; 9 bases map to TRBD1. As DNA, the CDR3 is TGTGCCAGCAGTCCATACGGGACAGGGAAGTACAATGAGCAGTTCTTC. Translated, it gives CASSPYGTGKYNEQFF.